This entry lists 11 T cell receptor beta chains sequenced from one sample in a study of OX40 agonist ivuxolimab in advanced cancers. Produced via immunoSEQ multiplex PCR; TCRdb's table is partial and in-frame only. Seen here are tens of thousands of clones, 75% to 90% observed once, and the top ten hold roughly 0.33%. The source material was CD4+ or CD8+ T cells sorted from blood, sampled in a trial of the OX40 agonist ivuxolimab. The receptors derive from an adult with an advanced solid tumor such as melanoma, head and neck, liver or kidney cancer.

The rearrangement uses TRBV2 and TRBJ2-7, with D hard to call. V was pared by 7 bases and J by 0 bases, with 16 bases between. The germline CDR1 and CDR2 sequences are SNHLY and FYNNEI. The CDR3 spans 15 residues. The CDR3 spells CASIPRSGLSYEQYF. The CDR3 DNA is TGTGCCAGCATACCGCGGTCAGGCCTCTCCTACGAGCAGTACTTC.

This chain links TRBV4-3 with TRBJ2-1; no clear D gene. CDR3 length equals 17 residues. Per the germline V gene, CDR1 is LGHNA and CDR2 is YSLEER. V lost 0 bases and J 0 bases, leaving 12 bases between the germline ends. The CDR3 region is CASSQDSTDSSYNEQFF. The CDR3 DNA reads as TGCGCCAGCAGCCAAGATTCCACGGATAGCTCCTACAATGAGCAGTTCTTC.

The chain combines TRBV4-3 with TRBJ2-6; 8 nucleotides agree with TRBD2. CDR3 length equals 18 residues. The ends lost 1 base at V and 3 bases at J; junction bases unmatched: 8. Per the germline V gene, CDR1 is LGHNA and CDR2 is YSLEER. The CDR3 DNA sequence: TGCGCCAGCAGCCAAGTGGCCAGCGGGAGTGGTGGGGCCAACGTCCTGACTTTC. This translates into CASSQVASGSGGANVLTF.

The chain recombines TRBV9 with TRBJ1-1, with TRBD1 matching 8 bases. The CDR3 covers 13 residues. Germline V CDR1 and CDR2: SGDLS, YYNGEE. The trim removed 4 bases at V and 5 bases at J, leaving 4 bases unmatched. CDR3 residues: CASSKRQGTEAFF. The DNA for the CDR3 is TGTGCCAGCAGCAAGCGACAGGGGACTGAAGCTTTCTTT.

V and J are TRBV11-2 and TRBJ2-7, with TRBD1 identical over 8 bases. J was trimmed by 7 bases and V by 1 base; bases with no gene match: 12. This CDR3 has 16 amino acids. Germline CDR1 SGHAT, CDR2 FQNNGV. CDR3 residues: CASSLGQGSLYWEQYF. The CDR3 DNA sequence: TGTGCCAGCAGCTTAGGACAGGGGTCGTTATATTGGGAGCAGTACTTC.

J is TRBJ2-4 and V is TRBV7-8, with 7 positions matching TRBD2. From germline, CDR1 is SGHVS and CDR2 FQNEAQ. The CDR3 has 16 amino acids. Trimming took 5 bases from V and 0 from J; bases not matched to a gene: 7. DNA of the CDR3: TGTGCCAGCAGCGACCCTAGCGGTATAGCCAAAAACATTCAGTACTTC. It codes for CASSDPSGIAKNIQYF.

The V call is TRBV11-1, the J call TRBJ2-4; D not certain. The CDR3 is 14 amino acids. V dropped 0 bases and J dropped 4 bases, with 7 bases sitting between them. The germline V gene encodes CDR1 SGHAT and CDR2 FQDESV (reference sequence). The DNA for the CDR3 is TGTGCCAGCAGCTTAGCGGCATCAAAAAACATTCAGTACTTC. This encodes CASSLAASKNIQYF. Looking up the rest from reference TRBV11-1 and TRBJ2-4 gives the full variable domain: EAEVAQSPRYKITEKSQAVAFWCDPISGHATLYWYRQILGQGPELLVQFQDESVVDDSQLPKDRFSAERLKGVDSTLKIQPAELGDSAMYLCASSLAASKNIQYFGAGTRLSVL.

In regard to this clone: The junction differs from germline at one of its ends, possibly a read error. The CDR3 loop is CASTNLPGRDTGKLFF. CDR3 nucleotide sequence: TGTGCCAGCACCAACCTTCCGGGACGTGACACCGGGAAGCTGTTTTTT. This rearrangement joins TRBV7-2 to TRBJ2-2, with D perhaps being TRBD1 or TRBD2 (5 bases each). This CDR3 is built from 16 residues. Germline CDR1 and CDR2: SGHTA and FQGNSA.

This clone was detected only once. The chain recombines TRBV27 with TRBJ2-7; D possibly matches TRBD1 or TRBD2 (5 bases each). This CDR3 has 13 amino acids. Per germline, CDR1 MNHEY and CDR2 SMNVEV (reference sequence). Trimming cost V 7 bases and J 3 bases, with 13 bases left between them. The CDR3 sequence: CASNGAGSYEQYF. CDR3 bases: TGTGCCAGCAATGGGGCAGGGAGCTACGAGCAGTACTTC.

This chain joins TRBV15 and TRBJ1-5; no definite D call. The CDR3 sequence is 13 residues long. Trimming shortened V by 2 bases and J by 11 bases, and 13 bases separated the two germline ends. Per germline, CDR1 LNHNV and CDR2 YYDKDF (reference sequence). DNA of the CDR3: TGTGCCACCAGCAGACCCGCCTCTCCGGCCCAGCATTTT. Translation gives CATSRPASPAQHF. Full variable domain (outside the CDR3, taken from reference TRBV15 and TRBJ1-5): DAMVIQNPRYQVTQFGKPVTLSCSQTLNHNVMYWYQQKSSQAPKLLFHYYDKDFNNEADTPDNFQSRRPNTSFCFLDIRSPGLGDTAMYLCATSRPASPAQHFGDGTRLSIL.

The chain carries TRBV5-8 and TRBJ2-3; 11 bases line up with TRBD2. Germline values: CDR1 SGHTS, CDR2 YDEGEE. The CDR3 consists of 19 residues. The V gene end was trimmed by 3 bases and the J gene end by 2 bases; junction bases not matched to a gene: 14. The CDR3 here is CASSSTSGAYPLITDTQYF. The CDR3 DNA reads as TGTGCCAGCAGCTCGACTAGCGGGGCCTATCCACTTATCACAGATACGCAGTATTTT.